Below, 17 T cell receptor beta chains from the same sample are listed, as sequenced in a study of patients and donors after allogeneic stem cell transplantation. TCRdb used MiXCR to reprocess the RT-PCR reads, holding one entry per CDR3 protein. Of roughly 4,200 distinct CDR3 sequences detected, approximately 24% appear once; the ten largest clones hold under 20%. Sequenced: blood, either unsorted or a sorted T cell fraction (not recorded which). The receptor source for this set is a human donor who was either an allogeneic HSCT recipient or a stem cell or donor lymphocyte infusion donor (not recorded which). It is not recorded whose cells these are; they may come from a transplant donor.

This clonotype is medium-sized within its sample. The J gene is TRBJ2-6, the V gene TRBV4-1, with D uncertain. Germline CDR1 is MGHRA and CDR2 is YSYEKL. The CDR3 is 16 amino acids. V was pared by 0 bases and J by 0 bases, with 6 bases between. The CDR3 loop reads CASSQEQASGANVLTF. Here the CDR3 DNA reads TGCGCCAGCAGCCAAGAACAAGCCTCTGGGGCCAACGTCCTGACTTTC.

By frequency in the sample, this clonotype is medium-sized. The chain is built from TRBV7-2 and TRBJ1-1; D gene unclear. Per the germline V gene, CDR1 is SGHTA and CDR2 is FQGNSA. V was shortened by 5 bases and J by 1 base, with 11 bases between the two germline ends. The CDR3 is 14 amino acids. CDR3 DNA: TGTGCCAGCAGCCTCGCCTGGGGGAACACTGAAGCTTTCTTT. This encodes CASSLAWGNTEAFF.

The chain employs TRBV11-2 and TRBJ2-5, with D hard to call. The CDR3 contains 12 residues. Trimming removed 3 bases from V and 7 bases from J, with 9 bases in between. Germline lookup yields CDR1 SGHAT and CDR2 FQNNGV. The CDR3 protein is CASSLSYVTQYF. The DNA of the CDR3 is TGTGCCAGCAGCTTGTCCTATGTGACCCAGTACTTC. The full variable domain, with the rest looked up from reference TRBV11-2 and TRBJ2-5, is EAGVAQSPRYKIIEKRQSVAFWCNPISGHATLYWYQQILGQGPKLLIQFQNNGVVDDSQLPKDRFSAERLKGVDSTLKIQPAKLEDSAVYLCASSLSYVTQYFGPGTRLLVL.

Here the CDR3 reads CASSLLIGTEAFF. CDR3 DNA: TGTGCCAGCAGCCTCCTAATCGGCACTGAAGCTTTCTTT. The chain recombines TRBV12-3 or TRBV12-4 with TRBJ1-1; D gene ambiguous. CDR3 length equals 13 residues. V lost 6 bases and J lost 4, with 12 bases in between.

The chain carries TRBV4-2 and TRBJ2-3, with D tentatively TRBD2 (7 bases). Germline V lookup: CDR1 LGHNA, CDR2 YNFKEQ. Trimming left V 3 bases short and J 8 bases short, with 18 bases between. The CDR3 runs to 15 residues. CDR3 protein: CASSQRDTREATQYF. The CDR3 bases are TGTGCCAGCAGCCAGCGGGACACTCGGGAGGCTACGCAGTATTTT.

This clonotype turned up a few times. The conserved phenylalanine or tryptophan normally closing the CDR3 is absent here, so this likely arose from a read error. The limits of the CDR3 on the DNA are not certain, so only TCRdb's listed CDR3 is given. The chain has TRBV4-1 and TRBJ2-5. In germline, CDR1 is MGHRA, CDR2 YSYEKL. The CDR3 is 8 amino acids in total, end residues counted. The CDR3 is CASSQVGI.

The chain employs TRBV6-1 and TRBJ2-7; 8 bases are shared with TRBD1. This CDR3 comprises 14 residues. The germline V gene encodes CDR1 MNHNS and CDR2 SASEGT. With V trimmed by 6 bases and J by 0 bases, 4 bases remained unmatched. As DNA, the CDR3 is TGTGCCAGCAGGGGACAGGCCAACTCCTACGAGCAGTACTTC. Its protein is CASRGQANSYEQYF.

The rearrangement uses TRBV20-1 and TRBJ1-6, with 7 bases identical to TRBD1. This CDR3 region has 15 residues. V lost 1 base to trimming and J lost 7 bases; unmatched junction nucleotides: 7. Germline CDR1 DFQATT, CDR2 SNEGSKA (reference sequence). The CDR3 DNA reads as TGCAGTGCTAGAGGCAGGGGGAAGGAAAATTCACCCCTCCACTTT. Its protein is CSARGRGKENSPLHF.

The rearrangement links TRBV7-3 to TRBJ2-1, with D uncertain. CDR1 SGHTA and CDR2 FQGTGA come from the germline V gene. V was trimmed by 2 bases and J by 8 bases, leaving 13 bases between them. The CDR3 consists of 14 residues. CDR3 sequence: CASSLQAGVDEQFF. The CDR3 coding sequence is TGTGCCAGCAGCTTACAAGCTGGCGTCGATGAGCAGTTCTTC.

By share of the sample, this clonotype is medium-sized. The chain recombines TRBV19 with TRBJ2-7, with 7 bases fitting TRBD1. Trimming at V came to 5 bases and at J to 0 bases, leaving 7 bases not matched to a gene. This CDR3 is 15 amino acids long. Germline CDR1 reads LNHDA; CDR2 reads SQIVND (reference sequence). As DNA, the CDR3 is TGTGCCAGTAGTGCTACAGGGGATAGCTCCTACGAGCAGTACTTC. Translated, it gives CASSATGDSSYEQYF.

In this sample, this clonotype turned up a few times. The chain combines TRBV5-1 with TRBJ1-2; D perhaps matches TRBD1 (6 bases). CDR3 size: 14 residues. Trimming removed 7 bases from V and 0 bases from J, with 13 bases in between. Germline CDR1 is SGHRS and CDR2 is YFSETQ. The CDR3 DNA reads TGCGCCAGCCAGGGGAGCTCTGCTAACTATGGCTACACCTTC. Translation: CASQGSSANYGYTF.

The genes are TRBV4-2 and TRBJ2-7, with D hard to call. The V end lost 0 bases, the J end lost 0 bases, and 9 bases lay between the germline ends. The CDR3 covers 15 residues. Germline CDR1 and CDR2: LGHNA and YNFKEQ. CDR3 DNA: TGTGCCAGCAGCCAAGATCCAGATTCCTCCTACGAGCAGTACGTC. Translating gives CASSQDPDSSYEQYV.

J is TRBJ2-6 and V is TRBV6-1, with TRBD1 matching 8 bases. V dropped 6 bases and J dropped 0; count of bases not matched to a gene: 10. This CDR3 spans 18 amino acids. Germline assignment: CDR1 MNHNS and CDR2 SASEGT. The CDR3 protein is CASSALGQAFSGANVLTF. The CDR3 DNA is TGTGCCAGCAGCGCGTTGGGACAGGCCTTCTCTGGGGCCAACGTCCTGACTTTC.

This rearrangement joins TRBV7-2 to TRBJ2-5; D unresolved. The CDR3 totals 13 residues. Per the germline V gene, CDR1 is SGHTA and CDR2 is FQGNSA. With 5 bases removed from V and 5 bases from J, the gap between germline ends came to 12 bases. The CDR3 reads CASSLLKGETQYF. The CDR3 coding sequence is TGTGCCAGCAGCCTCCTGAAAGGGGAGACCCAGTACTTC. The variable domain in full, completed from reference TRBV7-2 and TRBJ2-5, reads GAGVSQSPSNKVTEKGKDVELRCDPISGHTALYWYRQSLGQGLEFLIYFQGNSAPDKSGLPSDRFSAERTGGSVSTLTIQRTQQEDSAVYLCASSLLKGETQYFGPGTRLLVL.

CDR3 in amino acids: CAWRADNSNQPQHF. In DNA form, the CDR3 reads TGTGCCTGGCGGGCGGATAATAGCAATCAGCCCCAGCATTTT. This chain joins TRBV30 and TRBJ1-5; D gene unclear. Per germline, CDR1 GTSNPN and CDR2 SVGIG (reference sequence). The CDR3 length is 14 residues. The V gene lost 5 bases and the J gene lost 0 bases, with 11 bases spanning the gap. Full variable domain (rest looked up from reference TRBV30 and TRBJ1-5): SQTIHQWPATLVQPVGSPLSLECTVEGTSNPNLYWYRQAAGRGLQLLFYSVGIGQISSEVPQNLSASRPQDRQFILSSKKLLLSDSGFYLCAWRADNSNQPQHFGDGTRLSIL.

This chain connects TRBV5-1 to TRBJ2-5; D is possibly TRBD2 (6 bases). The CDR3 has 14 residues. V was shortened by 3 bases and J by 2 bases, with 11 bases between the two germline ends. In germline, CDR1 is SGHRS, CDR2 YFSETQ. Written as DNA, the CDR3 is TGCGCCAGCAGCTGGGCCGCGGGGCAAGAGACCCAGTACTTC. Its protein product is CASSWAAGQETQYF.

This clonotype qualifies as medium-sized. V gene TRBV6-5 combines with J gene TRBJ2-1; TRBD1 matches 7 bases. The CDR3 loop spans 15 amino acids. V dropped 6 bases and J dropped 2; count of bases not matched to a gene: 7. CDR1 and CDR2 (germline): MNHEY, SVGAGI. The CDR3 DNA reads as TGTGCCAGCAGCCGAGACAGGGCCACCTACAATGAGCAGTTCTTC. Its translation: CASSRDRATYNEQFF.